These 30 T cell receptor beta chains share one sample of origin, sequenced in a study of spatial heterogeneity in lung cancer. Overall study findings and caveats: It was found that expanded intratumoral alpha and beta TCR counts tracked tumor mutation counts.

Indicated time point: sample taken at primary tumor resection. Which antigens these TCRs recognize remains unknown. TCRdb ran MiXCR on the 5' RACE reads and lists one entry per CDR3 protein. This repertoire shows nearly 10,000 distinct CDR3 sequences, about 5.7% found once; its top ten account for roughly a tenth. The source was lung tumor tissue, collected at surgery. The origin of the receptors is a male donor with early-stage non-small cell lung cancer.

This clonotype has ten or more counts. The size of this beta chain means little, since it is a stray read in a library made for alpha chains. The chain links TRBV7-3 to TRBJ2-4; 9 bases align to TRBD2. Germline V gene lookup returns CDR1 SGHTA and CDR2 FQGTGA. The CDR3 has 16 residues. Trimming cost V 8 bases and J 0 bases; bases outside gene matches: 8. CDR3 amino acids: CASWASGMRAKNIQYF. DNA for the CDR3: TGTGCCAGCTGGGCTAGCGGGATGCGAGCCAAAAACATTCAGTACTTC.

This clonotype is classed as medium-sized. The library was built for alpha chains, so this beta chain is an off-target read and its size means little. The rearrangement links TRBV20-1 to TRBJ2-1; 9 nucleotides match TRBD2. The V gene's germline CDR1 is DFQATT and CDR2 SNEGSKA (reference sequence). CDR3 length: 16 amino acids. The trim removed 2 bases at V and 6 bases at J, leaving 11 bases unmatched. CDR3 loop: CSARSLAGVNSNEQFF. CDR3 in DNA: TGCAGTGCTAGATCTTTAGCGGGGGTTAATTCCAATGAGCAGTTCTTC.

The table lists this clonotype with many counts. Since the library was made to target alpha chains, this beta chain is a stray read and its abundance is not meaningful. V and J are TRBV20-1 and TRBJ2-1, with D perhaps TRBD1 or TRBD2 (5 bases each). Trimming removed 7 bases from V and 8 bases from J, with 21 bases in between. CDR3 size: 14 residues. Germline values: CDR1 DFQATT, CDR2 SNEGSKA (reference sequence). The CDR3 region is CSVPRASQGDEQFF. The CDR3 nucleotides read TGCAGTGTTCCGCGGGCCTCCCAAGGGGATGAGCAGTTCTTC.

Ten or more counts support this clonotype. This beta chain lies outside the target of a library built for alpha chains; its clone size means little. This chain connects TRBV18 to TRBJ1-2, with unresolved D. V was trimmed by 1 base and J by 3 bases, leaving 9 bases between them. Germline loops: CDR1 KGHSH, CDR2 LQKENI. This CDR3 has 14 residues. CDR3 DNA: TGTGCCAGCTCACCACAACGATCCCACTATGGCTACACCTTC. Protein: CASSPQRSHYGYTF.

As to this clonotype: This beta chain represents an off-target read in a library built for alpha chains; its size is of limited meaning. The J gene is TRBJ1-5, the V gene TRBV5-1; D perhaps matches TRBD1 (6 bases). Trimming took 5 bases from V and 5 from J, leaving 14 bases between them. CDR3 length equals 14 residues. The germline V gene has CDR1 SGHRS and CDR2 YFSETQ. The CDR3: CASSVGEGDQPQHF. The CDR3 region has the DNA TGCGCCAGCAGTGTCGGCGAGGGGGATCAGCCCCAGCATTTT.

Within the sample, this clonotype is medium-sized. This beta chain is an unintended read in a library built for alpha chains; its size means little. V gene TRBV28 combines with J gene TRBJ2-7, with TRBD2 matching over 10 bases. The CDR3 runs 13 residues. The V segment lost 8 bases and the J segment 5 bases; nucleotides outside the gene matches: 6. From germline, CDR1 is MDHEN and CDR2 SYDVKM. CDR3 DNA: TGTGCCAGCCGGACTAGCGGCCGCCACGAGCAGTACTTC. It yields the protein CASRTSGRHEQYF.

At least ten counts were recorded for this clonotype. Because the library targeted alpha chains, this beta chain is an off-target read whose size means little. This chain joins TRBV12-3 or TRBV12-4 and TRBJ1-5, with 7 bases identical to TRBD1. The CDR3 extends over 15 amino acids. After removal of 2 bases from V and 3 bases from J, the junction contained 4 bases not matched to a gene. This CDR3 reads CASSLKGQPNQPQHF. The CDR3 nucleotides read TGTGCCAGCAGTTTAAAGGGACAGCCCAATCAGCCCCAGCATTTT.

Many counts were recorded for this clonotype. This beta chain came through as a stray read in a library set up for alpha chains, and its size says little. The chain joins TRBV20-1 to TRBJ1-3, with D uncertain. The V gene lost 3 bases and the J gene lost 4 bases, with 4 bases spanning the gap. The CDR3 totals 11 residues. The germline gives CDR1 DFQATT, CDR2 SNEGSKA (reference sequence). The chain's CDR3 is CSARKGNTIYF. CDR3 bases: TGCAGTGCTAGGAAGGGAAACACCATATATTTT.

This clonotype was detected many times. Little can be read into the size of this beta chain, an off-target read in a library designed for alpha chains. This chain uses TRBV7-2 with TRBJ2-1; D is tentatively TRBD1 or TRBD2 (5 bases each). Trimming took 4 bases from V and 7 from J, leaving 14 bases between them. The CDR3 contains 14 residues. Germline CDR1 is SGHTA and CDR2 is FQGNSA. This CDR3 is CASSSSGWGNEQFF. The CDR3 nucleotides read TGTGCCAGCAGCTCCTCAGGCTGGGGGAATGAGCAGTTCTTC.

This clonotype was detected many times. Found in a library prepared for alpha chains, this beta chain is an off-target read, and its abundance has little meaning. V gene TRBV5-6 combines with J gene TRBJ1-5, with D uncertain. Trimming shortened V by 4 bases and J by 1 base, and 15 bases separated the two germline ends. The V gene's germline CDR1 is SGHDT and CDR2 YYEEEE. This CDR3 is built from 16 residues. CDR3 residues: CASSPPGGKSNQPQHF. CDR3 nucleotide sequence: TGTGCCAGCAGCCCCCCGGGAGGGAAAAGCAATCAGCCCCAGCATTTT.

As for this clonotype: This beta chain was picked up by a library intended for alpha chains and is off target, so its count carries little meaning. The rearrangement uses TRBV4-2 and TRBJ1-4; 12 bases fit TRBD1. The CDR3 is 17 residues long. CDR1 LGHNA and CDR2 YNFKEQ come from the germline V gene. V shed 1 base, J shed 3 bases, and the junction held 3 bases outside the gene matches. The CDR3 spells CASSQVGQGAANEKLFF. Here the CDR3 DNA reads TGTGCCAGCAGCCAAGTGGGACAGGGGGCTGCTAATGAAAAACTGTTTTTT.

This clonotype is medium-sized by share. The library was built for alpha chains, so this beta chain is an off-target read and its size means little. V is TRBV27 and J is TRBJ2-1, with a tentative D call TRBD2 (6 bases). Germline CDR1 is MNHEY and CDR2 is SMNVEV (reference sequence). Between the trimmed V and J ends, which lost 4 bases and 0 bases, there was a span of 10 bases. This CDR3 has 15 amino acids. CDR3 protein: CASSSRGSSYNEQFF. DNA of the CDR3: TGTGCCAGCAGTTCCCGGGGGAGCTCCTACAATGAGCAGTTCTTC.

This clonotype came up many times. In a library made to pick up alpha chains, this beta chain is a stray read with a size that means little. The gene calls are TRBV7-3 and TRBJ1-2; 7 bases line up with TRBD1. V dropped 6 bases and J dropped 8; count of bases not matched to a gene: 9. From germline, CDR1 is SGHTA and CDR2 FQGTGA. This CDR3 comprises 13 residues. The CDR3 sequence is CASSPGGPYGYTF. In DNA form, the CDR3 reads TGTGCCAGCAGTCCAGGGGGTCCCTACGGCTACACCTTC. Looking up the rest from reference TRBV7-3 and TRBJ1-2 gives the full variable domain: GAGVSQTPSNKVTEKGKYVELRCDPISGHTALYWYRQSLGQGPEFLIYFQGTGAADDSGLPNDRFFAVRPEGSVSTLKIQRTERGDSAVYLCASSPGGPYGYTFGSGTRLTVV.

By share, this clonotype counts as medium-sized. A library made for alpha chains picked up this beta chain off target, so its size means little. The CDR3 nucleotides read TGTGCCAGCACAGGGGGATACACCGGGGAGCTGTTTTTT. Its translation: CASTGGYTGELFF. The chain carries TRBV9 and TRBJ2-2, with 7 bases lining up with TRBD1. Germline CDR1 and CDR2: SGDLS and YYNGEE. Unmatched junction bases numbered 2, after V lost 6 bases and J lost 3 bases. The CDR3 totals 13 residues.

The table lists this clonotype with many counts. This beta chain is a stray read from a library made for alpha chains; its abundance is not meaningful. This chain uses TRBV4-1 with TRBJ2-1, with D possibly being TRBD2 (6 bases). This CDR3 is built from 11 residues. Germline CDR1 reads MGHRA; CDR2 reads YSYEKL. Trimming shortened V by 7 bases and J by 7 bases, and 8 bases separated the two germline ends. The DNA of the CDR3 is TGCGCCAGCACCGGGGGTAATGAGCAGTTCTTC. It encodes CASTGGNEQFF.

This clonotype was observed at least ten times. This beta chain is a stray sequence in a library constructed for alpha chains; its clone size is not meaningful. The CDR3 here is CAWTRVGEQFF. CDR3 bases: TGTGCCTGGACCAGGGTCGGTGAGCAGTTCTTC. The chain carries TRBV30 and TRBJ2-1, with D perhaps matching TRBD1 (5 bases). V was cut by 4 bases and J by 9 bases, with 10 bases left in between. From germline, CDR1 is GTSNPN and CDR2 SVGIG (reference sequence). CDR3 length: 11 amino acids.

Ten or more counts support this clonotype. This beta chain is a stray read from a library made for alpha chains; its abundance is not meaningful. The CDR3 region is CASSYGSSGNTIYF. As DNA, the CDR3 is TGTGCCAGCAGTTACGGAAGCTCTGGAAACACCATATATTTT. The chain carries TRBV6-2 or TRBV6-3 and TRBJ1-3; D ambiguous. The CDR3 spans 14 residues. The germline V gene encodes CDR1 MNHEY and CDR2 SVGEGT. Deletions cut 2 bases from V and 0 bases from J, with 5 bases between.

This clonotype was detected many times. This beta chain slipped into a library made for alpha chains as a stray read, so its size is not meaningful. V is TRBV20-1 and J is TRBJ2-2; no clear D. There are 12 residues in the CDR3. V dropped 4 bases and J dropped 3 bases, with 6 bases sitting between them. Looked up from germline, CDR1 is DFQATT and CDR2 is SNEGSKA (reference sequence). This chain's CDR3 is CSAISDTGELFF. The CDR3 DNA reads as TGCAGTGCTATCTCCGACACCGGGGAGCTGTTTTTT.

This clonotype came up many times. This beta chain appears as a stray read in a library generated for alpha chains; its size is not informative. The genes are TRBV19 and TRBJ2-7; D may correspond to TRBD1 or TRBD2 (6 bases each). V was trimmed by 3 bases and J by 2 bases, leaving 11 bases between them. The CDR3 has 14 amino acids. CDR1 and CDR2 (germline): LNHDA, SQIVND (reference sequence). The CDR3 loop is CASSIWGATYEQYV. CDR3 bases: TGTGCCAGTAGTATCTGGGGGGCTACCTACGAGCAGTACGTC.

This clonotype appeared many times. This beta chain came through as a stray read in a library set up for alpha chains, and its size says little. The rearrangement uses TRBV28 and TRBJ1-1; D not resolved. Trimming took 2 bases from V and 0 from J, leaving 13 bases between them. Germline V CDR1 and CDR2: MDHEN, SYDVKM. The CDR3 is 16 amino acids. CDR3 nucleotide sequence: TGTGCCAGCAGTTTAAATGGTAGGGCCGTGAACACTGAAGCTTTCTTT. Protein: CASSLNGRAVNTEAFF.

The table lists this clonotype with many counts. This beta chain slipped into a library made for alpha chains as a stray read, so its size is not meaningful. The chain uses TRBV10-1 and TRBJ2-1; D unclear. Germline V gene data show CDR1 as WNHNN and CDR2 as SYGVQD (reference sequence). CDR3 length equals 11 residues. V was cut by 2 bases and J by 9 bases, with 5 bases left in between. CDR3 loop: CASSELGEQFF. CDR3 nucleotide sequence: TGCGCCAGCAGTGAGCTGGGTGAGCAGTTCTTC.

This clonotype is judged medium-sized. This beta chain lies outside the target of a library built for alpha chains; its clone size means little. The rearrangement links TRBV20-1 to TRBJ1-2, with TRBD1 matching over 8 bases. This CDR3 has 13 residues. CDR1 is DFQATT and CDR2 is SNEGSKA in the germline V gene (reference sequence). V was clipped by 3 bases and J by 5 bases; unmatched bases: 5. The CDR3, as DNA: TGCAGTGCTAGCCCCGGGACAGGATATGGCTACACCTTC. This sequence encodes CSASPGTGYGYTF.

At least ten counts were recorded for this clonotype. Since it is a stray read in a library aimed at alpha chains, this beta chain has a size that is not meaningful. The chain combines TRBV18 with TRBJ2-1; 7 bases match TRBD1. V gave up 5 bases and J gave up 3 bases; unmatched junction bases: 7. Germline V gene lookup returns CDR1 KGHSH and CDR2 LQKENI. CDR3 size: 15 residues. The CDR3 sequence: CASSDRVPYYNEQFF. Written as DNA, the CDR3 is TGTGCCAGCTCAGACAGGGTACCTTACTACAATGAGCAGTTCTTC.

This clonotype was observed many times. A library prepared for alpha chains yielded this beta chain as an off-target read; its size is of little meaning. The CDR3 protein is CASSLRQNSNQPQHF. CDR3 in DNA: TGTGCCAGCAGTTTACGACAGAATAGCAATCAGCCCCAGCATTTT. This sequence joins TRBV27 and TRBJ1-5; weak D call: TRBD1 (5 bases). Trimming removed 2 bases at V and 0 bases at J, with 8 bases between. Germline V lookup: CDR1 MNHEY, CDR2 SMNVEV (reference sequence). The CDR3 is 15 residues long.

By share, this clonotype counts as medium-sized. Because this beta chain is a stray read in a library intended to capture alpha chains, its abundance should not be given much weight. V gene TRBV2 combines with J gene TRBJ1-1; tentatively, D is TRBD1 (5 bases). The length of the CDR3 is 14 residues. The germline CDR1 and CDR2 sequences are SNHLY and FYNNEI. V lost 3 bases and J lost 0, with 8 bases in between. CDR3 nucleotides: TGTGCCAGCAGTGATCAGGGAATGAACACTGAAGCTTTCTTT. Translated: CASSDQGMNTEAFF.

This clonotype was picked up many times. Found in a library prepared for alpha chains, this beta chain is an off-target read, and its abundance has little meaning. This rearrangement joins TRBV9 to TRBJ2-1; 7 bases are shared with TRBD1. The germline CDR1 and CDR2 sequences are SGDLS and YYNGEE. V dropped 4 bases and J dropped 9; count of bases not matched to a gene: 7. The CDR3 consists of 13 residues. In DNA form, the CDR3 reads TGTGCCAGCAGCTTAAAGACAGGGAGTGAGCAGTTCTTC. Protein: CASSLKTGSEQFF. The whole variable domain, filled in from reference TRBV9 and TRBJ2-1, reads DSGVTQTPKHLITATGQRVTLRCSPRSGDLSVYWYQQSLDQGLQFLIQYYNGEERAKGNILERFSAQQFPDLHSELNLSSLELGDSALYFCASSLKTGSEQFFGPGTRLTVL.

This clonotype was counted ten times or more. With the library built for alpha chains, this beta chain is off target and its frequency is not meaningful. DNA for the CDR3: TGTGCCATCAGCCCTCGGACAGGCCAGGATGGCTACACCTTC. Translation: CAISPRTGQDGYTF. The V call is TRBV10-3, the J call TRBJ1-2, with 7 nucleotides matching TRBD1. The CDR3 has 14 amino acids. Germline V lookup: CDR1 ENHRY, CDR2 SYGVKD. V lost 6 bases and J lost 6; bases outside the gene matches: 10.

The sample holds many counts of this clonotype. This beta chain lies outside the target of a library built for alpha chains; its clone size means little. The chain is built from TRBV4-1 and TRBJ1-2; 8 nucleotides agree with TRBD1. Germline loops: CDR1 MGHRA, CDR2 YSYEKL. Trimming cost V 5 bases and J 5 bases; bases outside gene matches: 7. This CDR3 region has 14 residues. As DNA, the CDR3 is TGCGCCAGCAGCTACGGACAGGGACTTTATGGCTACACCTTC. This translates into CASSYGQGLYGYTF.

In this sample, this clonotype turned up many times. The library was built for alpha chains, so this beta chain is an off-target read and its size means little. The CDR3 coding sequence is TGCAGTGCTACTCTAGGGGACAGGGGGCTCGGGTGGGATCAGCCCCAGCATTTT. Translation gives CSATLGDRGLGWDQPQHF. The V and J genes are TRBV20-1 and TRBJ1-5; 12 positions agree with TRBD1. This CDR3 contains 18 residues. With V trimmed by 4 bases and J by 5 bases, 15 bases remained unmatched. Looked up from germline, CDR1 is DFQATT and CDR2 is SNEGSKA (reference sequence).

This clonotype was seen only a few times. This beta chain is an off-target read within a library intended for alpha chains, so its frequency means little. The rearrangement links TRBV27 to TRBJ1-4; TRBD1 might be the D (5 bases). Trimming removed 2 bases at V and 4 bases at J, with 11 bases between. The germline V gene has CDR1 MNHEY and CDR2 SMNVEV (reference sequence). The CDR3 totals 15 residues. The CDR3 protein is CASSLRAGINEKLFF. CDR3 DNA sequence: TGTGCCAGCAGTTTACGGGCAGGGATTAATGAAAAACTGTTTTTT. The entire variable domain, with the rest obtained from reference TRBV27 and TRBJ1-4, is as follows: EAQVTQNPRYLITVTGKKLTVTCSQNMNHEYMSWYRQDPGLGLRQIYYSMNVEVTDKGDVPEGYKVSRKEKRNFPLILESPSPNQTSLYFCASSLRAGINEKLFFGSGTQLSVL.